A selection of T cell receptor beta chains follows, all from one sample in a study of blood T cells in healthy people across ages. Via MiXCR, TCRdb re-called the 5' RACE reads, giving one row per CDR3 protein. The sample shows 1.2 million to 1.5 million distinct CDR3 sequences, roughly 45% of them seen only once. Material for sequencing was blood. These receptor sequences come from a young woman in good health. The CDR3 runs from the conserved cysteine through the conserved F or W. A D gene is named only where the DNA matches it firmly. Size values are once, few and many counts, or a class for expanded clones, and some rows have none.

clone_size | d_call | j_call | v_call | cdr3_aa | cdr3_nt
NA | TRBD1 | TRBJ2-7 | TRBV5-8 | CASSSWDSSEQYF | TGTGCCAGCAGCTCGTGGGACAGTTCCGAGCAGTACTTC
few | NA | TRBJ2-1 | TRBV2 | CASGVTGEKYNEQFF | TGTGCCAGCGGGGTGACAGGAGAAAAATACAATGAGCAGTTCTTC
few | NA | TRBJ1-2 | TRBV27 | CASSPTDRPWGYTF | TGTGCCAGCAGTCCAACTGACAGGCCGTGGGGCTACACCTTC
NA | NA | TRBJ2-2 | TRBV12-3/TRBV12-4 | CASRTSDRSTGELFF | TGTGCCAGCAGAACTTCTGACAGGTCCACCGGGGAGCTGTTTTTT
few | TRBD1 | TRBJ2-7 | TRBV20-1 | CSAWDRASYEQYF | TGCAGTGCCTGGGACAGGGCTTCCTACGAGCAGTACTTC
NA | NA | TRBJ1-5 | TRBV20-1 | CSALYGHQNQPQHF | TGCAGTGCCCTGTACGGGCACCAAAATCAGCCCCAGCATTTT
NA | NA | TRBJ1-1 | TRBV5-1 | CDSSLGLRHNMNTEAFF | TGCGACAGCAGCTTGGGACTCAGACACAACATGAACACTGAAGCTTTCTTT
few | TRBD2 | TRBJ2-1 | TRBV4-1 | CASSQDELAGVGNEQFF | TGCGCCAGCAGCCAAGATGAGCTAGCGGGAGTTGGCAATGAGCAGTTCTTC
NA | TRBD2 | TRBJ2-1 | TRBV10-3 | CAISDLAGVDEQFF | TGTGCCATCAGTGATCTAGCGGGAGTAGATGAGCAGTTCTTC
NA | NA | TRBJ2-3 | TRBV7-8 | CASEGRGYKDTQYF | TGTGCCAGCGAGGGCAGGGGATATAAAGATACGCAGTATTTT
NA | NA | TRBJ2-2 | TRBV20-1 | CSAGGGTGELFF | TGTAGTGCCGGAGGGGGCACCGGGGAGCTGTTTTTT
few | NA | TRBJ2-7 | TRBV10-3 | CAISEEAGEQYF | TGTGCCATTTCTGAGGAGGCGGGCGAGCAGTACTTC
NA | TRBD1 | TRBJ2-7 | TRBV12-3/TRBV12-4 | CASSLSRDRKNIRYF | TGTGCCAGCAGCCTCTCCCGGGACAGGAAAAACATTCGGTACTTC
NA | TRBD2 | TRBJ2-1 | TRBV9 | CASTRGGSSSYNEQFF | TGTGCCAGCACCCGGGGGGGATCCAGCTCCTACAATGAGCAGTTCTTC
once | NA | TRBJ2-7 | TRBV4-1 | CASSQIDVAYEQYF | TGCGCCAGCAGCCAAATTGACGTGGCCTACGAGCAGTACTTC
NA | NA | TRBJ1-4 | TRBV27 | CASSKVRDPQGEEKLFF | TGTGCCAGCAGTAAGGTTCGGGACCCCCAGGGAGAAGAAAAACTGTTTTTT
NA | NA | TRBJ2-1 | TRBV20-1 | CSARDQGFGDEQFF | TGCAGTGCTAGAGACCAGGGCTTCGGGGATGAGCAGTTCTTC
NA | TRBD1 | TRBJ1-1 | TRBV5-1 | CASSGPGQTTEAFF | TGCGCCAGCAGCGGCCCGGGACAGACCACTGAAGCTTTCTTT
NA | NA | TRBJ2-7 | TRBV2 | CASTKSSYEQYF | TGTGCCAGCACCAAGTCCTCCTACGAGCAGTACTTC
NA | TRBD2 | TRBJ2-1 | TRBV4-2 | CASSQPRTSGVNEQFF | TGTGCCAGCAGCCAGCCCCGGACTAGCGGGGTCAATGAGCAGTTCTTC
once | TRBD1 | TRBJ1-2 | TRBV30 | CAWITLLGQGGGGYTF | TGTGCCTGGATCACCCTGCTGGGACAGGGGGGCGGTGGCTACACCTTC
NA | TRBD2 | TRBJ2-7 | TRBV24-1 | CATRDELAATYEQYF | TGTGCCACCAGGGACGAACTAGCGGCCACCTACGAGCAGTACTTC
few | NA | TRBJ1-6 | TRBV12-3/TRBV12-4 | CASSYLGSYNSPLHF | TGTGCCAGCAGTTATCTTGGTTCCTATAATTCACCCCTCCACTTT
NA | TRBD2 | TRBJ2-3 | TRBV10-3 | CAISGLAGETDTQYF | TGTGCCATCAGTGGTCTAGCGGGGGAGACAGATACGCAGTATTTT
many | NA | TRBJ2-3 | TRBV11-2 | CASMPEIAGTADTQYF | TGTGCCAGCATGCCGGAGATTGCGGGGACGGCAGATACGCAGTATTTT
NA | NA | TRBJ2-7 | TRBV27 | CASSFLWGEQYF | TGTGCCAGCAGTTTCCTCTGGGGGGAGCAGTACTTC
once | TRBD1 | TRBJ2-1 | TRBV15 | CATESTGGFYNEQFF | TGTGCCACCGAATCGACAGGGGGGTTCTACAATGAGCAGTTCTTC
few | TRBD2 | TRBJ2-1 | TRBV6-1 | CASSQTGLAGVGVGEQFF | TGTGCCAGCAGCCAAACGGGACTAGCGGGTGTCGGGGTTGGGGAGCAGTTCTTC
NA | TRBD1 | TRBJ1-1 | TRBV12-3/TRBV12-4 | CASSPTGAGAEAFF | TGTGCCAGCAGTCCGACAGGGGCGGGGGCTGAAGCTTTCTTT
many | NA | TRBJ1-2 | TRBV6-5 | CASRLDGNYGYTF | TGTGCCAGCAGGCTGGACGGAAACTATGGCTACACCTTC
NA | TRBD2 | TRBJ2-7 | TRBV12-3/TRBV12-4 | CASSLVYVGLAGASDEQYF | TGTGCCAGCAGTTTAGTTTATGTGGGACTAGCGGGAGCATCAGACGAGCAGTACTTC
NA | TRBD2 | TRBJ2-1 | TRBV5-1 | CASSTGTSGKRETQFF | TGCGCCAGCAGTACCGGGACTAGCGGGAAACGAGAGACCCAGTTCTTC
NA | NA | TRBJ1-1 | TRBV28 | CASSSGVGTEAFF | TGTGCCAGCAGTTCTGGGGTGGGAACTGAAGCTTTCTTT